This T cell receptor (beta chain) was identified in a study of CD8+ T cells in alopecia areata. This clone came up once. Its antigen is unknown. After isolation, RNA underwent reverse transcription to generate cDNA as the sequencing template. TCRdb's table, derived via immunoSEQ multiplex PCR, lists solely in-frame clones and lacks some. The profile shows some 100,000 clones, approximately 60% of them singletons. CDR3 size: 16 residues. Germline assignment: CDR1 SGHTA and CDR2 FQGNSA. V was trimmed by 5 bases and J by 0 bases, leaving 14 bases between them. General observations from the study: Affected lesional scalp, above all in alopecia totalis/universalis, was more clonal than normal scalp.

Sequencing was done on a sample of CD4+ T cells sorted from blood. The J gene is TRBJ2-4, the V gene TRBV7-2; D not certain. The sequence came from a human donor in good health. Here the CDR3 DNA reads TGTGCCAGCAGCCCGACAAGGGCCCTAGCCAAAAACATTCAGTACTTC. Protein product: CASSPTRALAKNIQYF.